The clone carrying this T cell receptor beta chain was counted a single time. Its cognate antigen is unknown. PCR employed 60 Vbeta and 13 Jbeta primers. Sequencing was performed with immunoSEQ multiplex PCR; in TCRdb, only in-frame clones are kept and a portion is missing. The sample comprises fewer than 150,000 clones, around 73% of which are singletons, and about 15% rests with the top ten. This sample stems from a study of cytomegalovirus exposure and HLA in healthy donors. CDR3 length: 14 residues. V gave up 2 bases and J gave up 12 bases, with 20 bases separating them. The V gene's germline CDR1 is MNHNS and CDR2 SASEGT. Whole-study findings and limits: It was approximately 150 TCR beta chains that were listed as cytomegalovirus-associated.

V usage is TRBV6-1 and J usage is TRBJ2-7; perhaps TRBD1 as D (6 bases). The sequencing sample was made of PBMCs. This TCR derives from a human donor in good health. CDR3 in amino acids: CASSERPAGQTRYF. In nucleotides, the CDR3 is TGTGCCAGCAGTGAACGCCCGGCTGGACAGACGCGGTACTTC.